Listed below are T cell receptor beta chains from one sample, sequenced in a study of T cells in Graves' hyperthyroidism and ophthalmopathy. Each CDR3 protein gets one entry after TCRdb re-called the multiplex PCR reads with MiXCR. In the table there are approximately 590,000 distinct CDR3 sequences, approximately 14% of which are singletons. Sequencing was done on a sample of blood. The source is a woman aged 25 to 39 with Graves' hyperthyroidism. The CDR3 runs from the conserved cysteine through the conserved F or W. A D gene is named only where the DNA matches it firmly. For some rows the clone size is stated as once, few or many, or as a class when expanded; others skip it.

j_call | d_call | clone_size | v_call | cdr3_nt | cdr3_aa
TRBJ1-2 | . | many | TRBV6-6 | TGTGCCAGCAGTTACGTCGAGTATGGCTACACCTTC | CASSYVEYGYTF
TRBJ1-1 | . | many | TRBV12-3/TRBV12-4 | TGTGCCAGCACCCGGGGGTCGGCTTTCTTT | CASTRGSAFF
TRBJ2-1 | TRBD2 | . | TRBV7-9 | TGTGCCAGCAACGGACTAGCGGGAAGGAATGAGCAGTTCTTC | CASNGLAGRNEQFF
TRBJ1-6 | . | many | TRBV18 | TGTGCCAGCTCACCACGCCAGGACTCTTATAATTCACCCCTCCACTTT | CASSPRQDSYNSPLHF
TRBJ2-7 | . | many | TRBV5-6 | TGTGCCAGCAGCTTCCGAGGCAGGGTCCACGAGCAGTACTTC | CASSFRGRVHEQYF
TRBJ2-3 | . | many | TRBV2 | TGTGCCAGCAGTGGCGGACCGTTCACAGATACGCAGTATTTT | CASSGGPFTDTQYF
TRBJ2-1 | . | many | TRBV5-5 | TGTGCCAGCAGCCTGTTGGTGTCCGGCCTCTACAATGAGCAGTTCTTC | CASSLLVSGLYNEQFF
TRBJ2-2 | . | . | TRBV19 | TGTGCCAGTAGTATTCCAGGGAACACCGGGGAGCTGTTTTTT | CASSIPGNTGELFF
TRBJ2-1 | . | . | TRBV4-2 | TGTGCCAGCAGCCAAGAGGGGAATTGGGGTGGGAATGAGCAGTTCTTC | CASSQEGNWGGNEQFF
TRBJ2-7 | . | . | TRBV10-1 | TGCGCCAGCAGTGAGTCTTTGGGCAAGAAAAACTACGAGCAGTACTTC | CASSESLGKKNYEQYF
TRBJ2-7 | . | many | TRBV6-5 | TGTGCCAGCAGTTACCGGGAAGGGATCCCCTACGAGCAGTACTTC | CASSYREGIPYEQYF
TRBJ2-7 | TRBD1 | few | TRBV6-5 | TGTGCCAGCAGTTACTCAGGCCAGGGGGCGGATCTGTTTGGCTACGAGCAGTACTTC | CASSYSGQGADLFGYEQYF
TRBJ2-1 | . | . | TRBV29-1 | TGCAGCATTCAAGAGCAGTTCTTC | CSIQEQFF
TRBJ1-1 | . | . | TRBV7-9 | TGTGCCAGCAGCGAAATGGGGACTGAAGCTTTCTTT | CASSEMGTEAFF
TRBJ2-2 | TRBD1 | few | TRBV19 | TGTGCCAGTAGTAGTCGGACAGGCAAAAGGGGGGAGCTGTTTTTT | CASSSRTGKRGELFF
TRBJ1-1 | TRBD1 | few | TRBV6-5 | TGTGCCAGCAGTTACCTCGGGACAGGGGTTACTGAAGCTTTCTTT | CASSYLGTGVTEAFF
TRBJ1-1 | TRBD1 | once | TRBV27 | TGTGCCAGCAGTTTATCGGGCGGAACCAAGGGGGCTGAAGCTTCCTTT | CASSLSGGTKGAEASF
TRBJ2-3 | TRBD2 | many | TRBV3-1 | TGTGCCAGCAGCCAACTAGCGGGAGGCGCAGATACGCAGTATTTT | CASSQLAGGADTQYF
TRBJ1-1 | . | many | TRBV5-6 | TGTGCCAGCAGCTTGGAGTCTCAGCTCGCGGCTGAAGCTTTCTTT | CASSLESQLAAEAFF
TRBJ1-2 | . | many | TRBV18 | TGTGCCAGCTCACCAATCACCGGGACGGAGACCCGGGGCTACACCTTC | CASSPITGTETRGYTF
TRBJ2-5 | . | many | TRBV7-3 | TGTGCCAGCAGCTTAACAAGGGAGTCGAAGACCCAGTACTTC | CASSLTRESKTQYF
TRBJ2-7 | TRBD1 | many | TRBV28 | TGTGCCAGCAGTCCACAGGGGAAGCAGTACTTC | CASSPQGKQYF
TRBJ2-3 | TRBD1 | many | TRBV12-3/TRBV12-4 | TGTGCCAGCAGCCCGGACAGGGGGCTAACAGATACGCAGTATTTT | CASSPDRGLTDTQYF
TRBJ2-7 | TRBD2 | many | TRBV11-1 | TGTGCCAGCAGCTTAGCGGGACTAGCTGCCGAGCAGTACTTC | CASSLAGLAAEQYF
TRBJ1-5 | . | many | TRBV6-1 | TGTGCCAGCAGCGGAGATGGTCAGCCCCAGCATTTT | CASSGDGQPQHF
TRBJ2-7 | . | many | TRBV6-2/TRBV6-3 | TGTGCCAGCACCGACCACTACGAGCAGTACTTC | CASTDHYEQYF
TRBJ2-7 | TRBD2 | many | TRBV30 | TGTGCCTGGAGATCGGCTAGCGGGAGGCACGAGCAGTACTTC | CAWRSASGRHEQYF
TRBJ2-3 | TRBD2 | . | TRBV3-1 | TGTGCCAGCTCCACAGCGGGAGGGCCCCCAGATACGCAGTATTTT | CASSTAGGPPDTQYF
TRBJ1-5 | . | . | TRBV6-5 | TGTGCCAGCAGTTACTCGGACTTGAGCAATCAGCCCCAGCATTTT | CASSYSDLSNQPQHF
TRBJ2-1 | . | few | TRBV14 | TGTGCCAGCAGCCAACGCCAGTACAATGAGCAGTTCTTC | CASSQRQYNEQFF
TRBJ2-7 | TRBD2 | many | TRBV19 | TGTGCCAGTAGTGCGGGACTACCGTCCTACGAGCAGTACTTC | CASSAGLPSYEQYF
TRBJ2-3 | TRBD2 | many | TRBV7-6 | TGTGCCAGCAGCTCAATTAGCGGGACTAGCACAGATACGCAGTATTTT | CASSSISGTSTDTQYF
TRBJ2-1 | . | few | TRBV24-1 | TGTGCCACCAGTGACCGCATCATGGGTCGAGGATTGGGCTACAATGAGCAGTTCTTC | CATSDRIMGRGLGYNEQFF
TRBJ2-1 | TRBD1 | few | TRBV29-1 | TGCAGCGGGGGGCCACAGGGGGATGAGCAGTTCTTC | CSGGPQGDEQFF
TRBJ1-1 | TRBD1 | many | TRBV3-1 | TGTGCCAGCAGCGAACCAGGGGGCGCAGGAACTGAAGCTTTCTTT | CASSEPGGAGTEAFF
TRBJ2-1 | TRBD2 | few | TRBV20-1 | TGCAGTGCTATCTCCCCCACTAGCGGGAGGTCCAATGAGCAGTTCTTC | CSAISPTSGRSNEQFF
TRBJ2-2 | . | many | TRBV2 | TGTGCCAGCAGTGAAGTTCTGGCCGGGGAGCTGTTTTTT | CASSEVLAGELFF
TRBJ2-1 | . | . | TRBV9 | TGTGCCAGCTCCGATCCGGCCTACAATGAGCAGTTCTTC | CASSDPAYNEQFF
TRBJ2-2 | . | many | TRBV7-9 | TGTGCCAGCGATACCATTGGGCCCCAGGGTCCGAACACCGGGGAGCTGTTTTTT | CASDTIGPQGPNTGELFF
TRBJ2-7 | . | many | TRBV27 | TGTGCCAGCAGTTTAAATAGACAGCTCTACGAGCAGTACTTC | CASSLNRQLYEQYF
TRBJ2-3 | . | many | TRBV9 | TGTGCCAGCAGCGCCCCCAGTCATGGACCAGCAGTAGATACGCAGTATTTT | CASSAPSHGPAVDTQYF
TRBJ2-7 | TRBD1 | many | TRBV9 | TGTGCCAGCAGCGTAGCTGCAGGGGGCGAGTACGAGCAGTACTTC | CASSVAAGGEYEQYF
TRBJ2-7 | TRBD2 | many | TRBV6-2/TRBV6-3 | TGTGCCAGCAGCCAACTAGCGGGAGGGCCGCTCTCCTACGAGCAGTACTTC | CASSQLAGGPLSYEQYF
TRBJ2-5 | TRBD1 | many | TRBV27 | TGTGCCAGCAGTTCCCGGGACAGGGGGCCAGAGACCCAGTACTTC | CASSSRDRGPETQYF
TRBJ2-2 | TRBD2 | many | TRBV6-1 | TGTGCCAGCAGTAGGACTAGCGGGAGGTACACCGGGGAGCTGTTTTTT | CASSRTSGRYTGELFF
TRBJ2-4 | TRBD1 | . | TRBV6-1 | TGTGCCAGCAGTGAACAAGGGGGCGAATTTCTAGCCAAAAACATTCAGTACTTC | CASSEQGGEFLAKNIQYF